This T cell receptor beta chain was sequenced in a study of cytomegalovirus exposure and HLA in healthy donors. Study conclusions and caveats: A prior analysis recorded that most TCR beta V segments were productive about 87% or about 30% of the time.

The CDR3 is 17 residues long. Trimming removed 4 bases from V and 7 bases from J, with 24 bases in between. Germline assignment: CDR1 SGHRS and CDR2 YFSETQ. Note on this clone: No antigen is known for it.

The PCR used 60 Vbeta and 13 Jbeta primers. The method was immunoSEQ multiplex PCR; TCRdb's version includes in-frame clones alone and lacks a portion of them. The sample includes about 52,000 clones. The sample consisted of PBMCs. The receptor was isolated from a woman aged 55-70 years in good health and CMV-seropositive. The chain carries TRBV5-1 and TRBJ2-1; maybe TRBD2 (6 bases). This CDR3 reads CASSRNVGTSWLNEQFF. CDR3 DNA sequence: TGCGCCAGCAGCCGAAATGTCGGGACTTCTTGGTTAAATGAGCAGTTCTTC.